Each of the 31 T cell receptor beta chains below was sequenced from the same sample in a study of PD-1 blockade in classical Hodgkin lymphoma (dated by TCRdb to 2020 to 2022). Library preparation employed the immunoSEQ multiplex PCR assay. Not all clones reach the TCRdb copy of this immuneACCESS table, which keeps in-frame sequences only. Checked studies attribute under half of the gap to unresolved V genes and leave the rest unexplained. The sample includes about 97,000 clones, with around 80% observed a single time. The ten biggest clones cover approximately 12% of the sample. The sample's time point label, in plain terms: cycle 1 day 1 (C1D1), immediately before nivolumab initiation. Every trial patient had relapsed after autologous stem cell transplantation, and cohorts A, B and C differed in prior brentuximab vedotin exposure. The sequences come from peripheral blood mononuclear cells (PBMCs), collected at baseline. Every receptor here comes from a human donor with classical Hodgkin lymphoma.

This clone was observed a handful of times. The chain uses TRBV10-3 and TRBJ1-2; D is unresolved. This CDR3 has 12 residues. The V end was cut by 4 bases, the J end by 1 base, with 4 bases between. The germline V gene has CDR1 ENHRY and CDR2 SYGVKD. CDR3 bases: TGTGCCATCAGTGCCCTTAACTATGGCTACACCTTC. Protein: CAISALNYGYTF.

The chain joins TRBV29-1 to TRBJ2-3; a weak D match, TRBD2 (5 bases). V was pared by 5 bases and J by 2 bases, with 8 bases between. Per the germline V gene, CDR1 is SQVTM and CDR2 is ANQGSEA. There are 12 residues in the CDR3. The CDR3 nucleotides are TGCAGCGTTACTAGTGTCACAGATACGCAGTATTTT. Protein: CSVTSVTDTQYF.

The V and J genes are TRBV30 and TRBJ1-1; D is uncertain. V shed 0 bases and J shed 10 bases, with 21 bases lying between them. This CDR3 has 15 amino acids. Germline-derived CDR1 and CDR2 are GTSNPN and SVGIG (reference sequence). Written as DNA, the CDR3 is TGTGCCTGGAGTGTACACCCGTCCGGACCGGCAGGAGCTTTCTTT. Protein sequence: CAWSVHPSGPAGAFF.

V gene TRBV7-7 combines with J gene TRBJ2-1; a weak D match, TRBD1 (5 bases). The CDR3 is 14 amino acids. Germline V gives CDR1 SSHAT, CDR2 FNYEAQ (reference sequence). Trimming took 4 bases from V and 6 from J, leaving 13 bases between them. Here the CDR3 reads CASSSTTASNEQFF. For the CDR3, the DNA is TGTGCCAGCAGCTCGACGACAGCCAGCAATGAGCAGTTCTTC.

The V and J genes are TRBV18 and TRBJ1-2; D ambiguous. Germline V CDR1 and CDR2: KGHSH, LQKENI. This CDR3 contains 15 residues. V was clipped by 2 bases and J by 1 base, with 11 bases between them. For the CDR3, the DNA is TGTGCCAGCTCACCAGTCCAGGCGATTAACTATGGCTACACCTTC. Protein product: CASSPVQAINYGYTF.

The CDR3 reads CASRSINSGNQETQYF. CDR3 nucleotide sequence: TGTGCCAGCAGATCCATCAACTCTGGAAACCAAGAGACCCAGTACTTC. The chain has TRBV27 and TRBJ2-5, with D unclear. Germline V gene lookup returns CDR1 MNHEY and CDR2 SMNVEV (reference sequence). The CDR3 has 16 residues. The V end lost 6 bases, the J end lost 0 bases, and 17 bases lay between the germline ends.

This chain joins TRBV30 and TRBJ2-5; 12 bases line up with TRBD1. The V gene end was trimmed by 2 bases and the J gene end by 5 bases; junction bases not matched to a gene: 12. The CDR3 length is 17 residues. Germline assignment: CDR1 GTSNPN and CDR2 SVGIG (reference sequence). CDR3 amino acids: CAWSPPRGTGGDETQYF. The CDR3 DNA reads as TGTGCCTGGAGTCCCCCTAGGGGGACAGGGGGCGACGAGACCCAGTACTTC. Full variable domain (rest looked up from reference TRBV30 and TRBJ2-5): SQTIHQWPATLVQPVGSPLSLECTVEGTSNPNLYWYRQAAGRGLQLLFYSVGIGQISSEVPQNLSASRPQDRQFILSSKKLLLSDSGFYLCAWSPPRGTGGDETQYFGPGTRLLVL.

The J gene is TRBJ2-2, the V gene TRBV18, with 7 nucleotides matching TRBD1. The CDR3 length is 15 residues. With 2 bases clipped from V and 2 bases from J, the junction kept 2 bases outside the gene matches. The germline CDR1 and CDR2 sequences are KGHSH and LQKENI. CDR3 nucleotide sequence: TGTGCCAGCTCACCAAGGGGGCCAAACACCGGGGAGCTGTTTTTT. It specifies CASSPRGPNTGELFF. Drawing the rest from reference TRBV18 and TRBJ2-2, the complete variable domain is NAGVMQNPRHLVRRRGQEARLRCSPMKGHSHVYWYRQLPEEGLKFMVYLQKENIIDESGMPKERFSAEFPKEGPSILRIQQVVRGDSAAYFCASSPRGPNTGELFFGEGSRLTVL.

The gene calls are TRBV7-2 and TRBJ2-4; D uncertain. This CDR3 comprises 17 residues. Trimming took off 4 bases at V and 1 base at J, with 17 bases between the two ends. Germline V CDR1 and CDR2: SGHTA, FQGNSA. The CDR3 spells CASSSQSVAYAKNIQYF. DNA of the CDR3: TGTGCCAGCAGCTCCCAATCCGTTGCGTACGCCAAAAACATTCAGTACTTC.

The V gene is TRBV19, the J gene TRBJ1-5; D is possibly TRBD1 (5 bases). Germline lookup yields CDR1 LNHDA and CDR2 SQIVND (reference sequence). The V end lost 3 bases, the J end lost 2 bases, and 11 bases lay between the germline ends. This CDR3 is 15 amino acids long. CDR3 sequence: CASSMAGGGNQPQHF. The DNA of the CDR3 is TGTGCCAGTAGTATGGCGGGGGGAGGCAATCAGCCCCAGCATTTT.

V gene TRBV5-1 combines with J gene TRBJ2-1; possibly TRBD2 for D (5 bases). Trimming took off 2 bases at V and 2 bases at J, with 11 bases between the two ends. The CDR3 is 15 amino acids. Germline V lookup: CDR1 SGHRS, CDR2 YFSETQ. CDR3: CASSLGSETYNEQFF. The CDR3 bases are TGCGCCAGCAGCTTAGGGAGCGAGACCTACAATGAGCAGTTCTTC.

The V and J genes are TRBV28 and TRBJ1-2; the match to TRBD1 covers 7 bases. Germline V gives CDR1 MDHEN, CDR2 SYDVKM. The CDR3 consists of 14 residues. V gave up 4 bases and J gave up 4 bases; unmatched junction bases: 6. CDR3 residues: CASSSQGPVYGYTF. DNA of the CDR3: TGTGCCAGCAGTTCACAGGGGCCAGTCTATGGCTACACCTTC.

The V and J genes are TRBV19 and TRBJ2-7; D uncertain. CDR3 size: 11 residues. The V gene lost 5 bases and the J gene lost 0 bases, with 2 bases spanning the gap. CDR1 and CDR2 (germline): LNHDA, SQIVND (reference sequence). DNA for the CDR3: TGTGCCAGTAGTGGCTCCTACGAGCAGTACTTC. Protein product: CASSGSYEQYF.

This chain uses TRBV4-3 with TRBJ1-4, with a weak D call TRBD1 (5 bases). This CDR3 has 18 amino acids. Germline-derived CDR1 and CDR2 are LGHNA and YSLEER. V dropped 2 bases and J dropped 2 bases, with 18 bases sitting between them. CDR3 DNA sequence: TGCGCCAGCAGCCAATCCCGGGGCAGGCGTGGGACTAATGAAAAACTGTTTTTT. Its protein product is CASSQSRGRRGTNEKLFF.

The CDR3 reads CASYDGRQHNQPQHF. Here the CDR3 DNA reads TGTGCCAGCTACGACGGACGACAGCACAATCAGCCCCAGCATTTT. The V gene is TRBV28, the J gene TRBJ1-5; possible D gene TRBD1, 5 bases. V lost 8 bases and J 3 bases, leaving 17 bases between the germline ends. Per the germline V gene, CDR1 is MDHEN and CDR2 is SYDVKM. CDR3 length: 15 residues. Full variable domain (outside the CDR3, taken from reference TRBV28 and TRBJ1-5): DVKVTQSSRYLVKRTGEKVFLECVQDMDHENMFWYRQDPGLGLRLIYFSYDVKMKEKGDIPEGYSVSREKKERFSLILESASTNQTSMYLCASYDGRQHNQPQHFGDGTRLSIL.

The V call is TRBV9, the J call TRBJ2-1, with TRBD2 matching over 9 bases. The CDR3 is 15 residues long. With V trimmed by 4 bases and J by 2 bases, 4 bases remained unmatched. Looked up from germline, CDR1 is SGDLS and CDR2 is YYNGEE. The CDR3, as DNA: TGTGCCAGCAGCACGACTAGCGGAACCTACAATGAGCAGTTCTTC. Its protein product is CASSTTSGTYNEQFF.

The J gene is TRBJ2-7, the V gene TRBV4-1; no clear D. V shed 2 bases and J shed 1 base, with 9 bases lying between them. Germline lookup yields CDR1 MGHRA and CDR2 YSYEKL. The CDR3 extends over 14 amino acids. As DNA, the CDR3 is TGCGCCAGCAGCCAATTTGGGCTATCCTACGAGCAGTACTTC. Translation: CASSQFGLSYEQYF.

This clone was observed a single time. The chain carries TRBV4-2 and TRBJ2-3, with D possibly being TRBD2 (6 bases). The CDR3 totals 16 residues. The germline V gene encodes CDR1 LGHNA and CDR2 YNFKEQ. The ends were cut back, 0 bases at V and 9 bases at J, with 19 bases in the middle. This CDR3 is CASSQEGGGPRRTQYF. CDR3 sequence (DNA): TGTGCCAGCAGCCAAGAGGGGGGAGGACCCAGGAGGACGCAGTATTTT.

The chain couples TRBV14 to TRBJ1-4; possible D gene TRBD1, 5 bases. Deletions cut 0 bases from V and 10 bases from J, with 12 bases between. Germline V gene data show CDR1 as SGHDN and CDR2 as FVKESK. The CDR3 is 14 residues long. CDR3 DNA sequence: TGTGCCAGCAGCCAAGAAGGGGCACGTGGAAAACTGTTTTTT. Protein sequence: CASSQEGARGKLFF.

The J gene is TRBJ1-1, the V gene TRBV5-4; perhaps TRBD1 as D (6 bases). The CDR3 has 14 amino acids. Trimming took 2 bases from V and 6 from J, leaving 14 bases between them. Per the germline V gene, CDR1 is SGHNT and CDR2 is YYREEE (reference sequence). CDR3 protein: CASSLGQGTSEAFF. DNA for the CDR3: TGTGCCAGCAGCTTAGGGCAGGGGACGTCTGAAGCTTTCTTT.

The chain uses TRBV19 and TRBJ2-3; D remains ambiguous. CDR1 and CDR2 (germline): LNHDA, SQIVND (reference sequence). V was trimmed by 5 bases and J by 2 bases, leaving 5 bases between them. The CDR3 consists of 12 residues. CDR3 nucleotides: TGTGCCAGTAGTTCAAACACAGATACGCAGTATTTT. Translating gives CASSSNTDTQYF.

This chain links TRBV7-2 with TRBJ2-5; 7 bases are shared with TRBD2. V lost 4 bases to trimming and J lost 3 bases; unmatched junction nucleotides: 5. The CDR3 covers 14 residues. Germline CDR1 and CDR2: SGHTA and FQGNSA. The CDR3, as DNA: TGTGCCAGCAGCTGGAATGCGGGGGAAGAGACCCAGTACTTC. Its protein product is CASSWNAGEETQYF.

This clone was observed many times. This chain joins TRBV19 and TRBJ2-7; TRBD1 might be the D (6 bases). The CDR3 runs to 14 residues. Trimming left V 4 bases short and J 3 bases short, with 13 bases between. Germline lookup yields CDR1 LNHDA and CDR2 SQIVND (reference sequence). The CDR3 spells CASSTQTGYYEQYF. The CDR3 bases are TGTGCCAGTAGTACCCAGACAGGCTACTACGAGCAGTACTTC.

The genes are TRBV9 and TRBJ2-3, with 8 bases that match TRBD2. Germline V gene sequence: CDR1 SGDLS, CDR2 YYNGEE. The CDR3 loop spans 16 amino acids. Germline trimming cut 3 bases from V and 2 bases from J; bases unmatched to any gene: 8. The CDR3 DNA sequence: TGTGCCAGCAGCGCGGATAGCGGGATTCTCACAGATACGCAGTATTTT. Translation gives CASSADSGILTDTQYF.

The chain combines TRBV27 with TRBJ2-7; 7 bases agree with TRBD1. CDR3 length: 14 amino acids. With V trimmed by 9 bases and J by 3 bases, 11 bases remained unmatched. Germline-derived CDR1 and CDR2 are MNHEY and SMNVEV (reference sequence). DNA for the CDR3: TGTGCCAGGGAGCCCCGGGACAGTCTCTACGAGCAGTACTTC. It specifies CAREPRDSLYEQYF.

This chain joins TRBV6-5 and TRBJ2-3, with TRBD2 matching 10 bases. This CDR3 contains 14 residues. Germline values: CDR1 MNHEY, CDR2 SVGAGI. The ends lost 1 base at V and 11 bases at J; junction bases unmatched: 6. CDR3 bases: TGTGCCAGCAGTTACTTGCTAGCGGGAGTGGTGCAGTATTTT. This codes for CASSYLLAGVVQYF.

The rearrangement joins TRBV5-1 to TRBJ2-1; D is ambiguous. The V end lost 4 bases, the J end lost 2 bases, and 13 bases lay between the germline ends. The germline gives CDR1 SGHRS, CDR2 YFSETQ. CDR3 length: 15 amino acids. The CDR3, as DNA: TGCGCCAGCAGCCTGGTGCCCCAAACCTACAATGAGCAGTTCTTC. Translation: CASSLVPQTYNEQFF.

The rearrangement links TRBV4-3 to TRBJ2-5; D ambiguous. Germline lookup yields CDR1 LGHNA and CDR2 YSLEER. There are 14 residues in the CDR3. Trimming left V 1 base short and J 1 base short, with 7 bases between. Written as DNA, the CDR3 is TGCGCCAGCAGCCAAGGAGAGTTCCAAGAGACCCAGTACTTC. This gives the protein CASSQGEFQETQYF.

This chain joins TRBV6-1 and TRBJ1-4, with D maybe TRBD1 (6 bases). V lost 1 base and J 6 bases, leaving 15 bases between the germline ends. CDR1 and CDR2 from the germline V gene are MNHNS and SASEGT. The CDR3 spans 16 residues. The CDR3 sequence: CASSEEGGTEHEKLFF. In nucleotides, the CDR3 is TGTGCCAGCAGTGAAGAAGGGGGGACGGAACATGAAAAACTGTTTTTT.

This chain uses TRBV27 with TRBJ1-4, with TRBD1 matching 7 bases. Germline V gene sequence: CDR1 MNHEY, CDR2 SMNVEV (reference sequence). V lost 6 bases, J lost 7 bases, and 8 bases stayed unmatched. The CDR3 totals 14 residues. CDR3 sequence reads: CASRLGGAGEKLFF. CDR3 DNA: TGTGCCAGCAGACTAGGGGGCGCAGGTGAAAAACTGTTTTTT.

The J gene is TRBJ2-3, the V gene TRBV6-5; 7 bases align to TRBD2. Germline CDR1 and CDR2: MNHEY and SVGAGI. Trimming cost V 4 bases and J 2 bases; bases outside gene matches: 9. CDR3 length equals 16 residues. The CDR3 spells CASSSRTRPTTDTQYF. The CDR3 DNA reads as TGTGCCAGCAGTTCGAGGACTAGGCCGACCACAGATACGCAGTATTTT.